This passage covers 30 T cell receptor beta chains from one sample sequenced in a study of Graves' ophthalmopathy and Graves' hyperthyroidism. RNA transcripts served as template for amplifying TCR beta CDR3 sequences. Scientists carried out first-round RT-PCR using HTBI primers and then a second-round multiplex PCR. TCRdb redid the calling of the multiplex PCR reads with MiXCR, one entry per CDR3 protein. The sample shows about 700,000 distinct CDR3 sequences, roughly two fifths of them seen only once. Input material: peripheral blood. These TCRs come from an adult man with Graves' ophthalmopathy.

This clonotype was found a few times. The V gene is TRBV7-9, the J gene TRBJ2-7; D remains ambiguous. Trimming stripped 6 bases from V and 0 bases from J, with 9 bases between. The germline V gene has CDR1 SEHNR and CDR2 FQNEAQ (reference sequence). The CDR3 spans 13 residues. The CDR3 loop is CASSYTRSYEQYF. CDR3 nucleotides: TGTGCCAGCAGTTATACTCGCTCCTACGAGCAGTACTTC.

This chain connects TRBV19 to TRBJ1-2; no clear D gene. Germline lookup yields CDR1 LNHDA and CDR2 SQIVND (reference sequence). Trimming removed 3 bases at V and 4 bases at J, with 12 bases between. CDR3 length: 14 amino acids. CDR3 DNA: TGTGCCAGTAGTATTCTGGATCCGGGCTATGGCTACACCTTC. This sequence encodes CASSILDPGYGYTF.

This clonotype was recorded a few times. The rearrangement uses TRBV10-3 and TRBJ2-7; the match to TRBD1 covers 11 bases. V shed 4 bases, J shed 4 bases, and the junction held 6 bases outside the gene matches. The CDR3 sequence is 15 residues long. Germline lookup yields CDR1 ENHRY and CDR2 SYGVKD. The CDR3 sequence is CAISAPGQGAYEQYF. Written as DNA, the CDR3 is TGTGCCATCAGTGCCCCCGGACAGGGGGCTTACGAGCAGTACTTC.

J is TRBJ1-3 and V is TRBV25-1; TRBD1 agrees at 7 bases. This CDR3 region has 14 residues. Trimming at V came to 4 bases and at J to 4 bases, leaving 4 bases not matched to a gene. Looked up from germline, CDR1 is MGHDK and CDR2 is SYGVNS. This CDR3 is CASSARTGGNTIYF. The CDR3 nucleotides read TGTGCCAGCAGTGCTCGGACAGGAGGAAACACCATATATTTT.

About this clonotype: A much larger clone sits a single nucleotide away, making a read error possible. This chain uses TRBV7-8 with TRBJ2-7; 9 nucleotides agree with TRBD1. The CDR3 is 15 residues long. CDR1 and CDR2 (germline): SGHVS, FQNEAQ. The CDR3 here is CVSSRTTGGSYEQYF. DNA of the CDR3: TGTGTCAGCAGCCGAACGACAGGGGGCTCCTACGAGCAGTACTTC.

This rearrangement joins TRBV10-3 to TRBJ1-1, with 12 bases identical to TRBD1. Germline CDR1 and CDR2: ENHRY and SYGVKD. V lost 4 bases, J lost 8 bases, and 17 bases stayed unmatched. CDR3 size: 18 residues. CDR3 sequence: CAISGSTGTGGGGLEAFF. CDR3 nucleotides: TGTGCCATCAGTGGGTCGACTGGGACAGGGGGCGGTGGCCTCGAAGCTTTCTTT.

This clonotype was seen repeatedly, ten times or more. This rearrangement joins TRBV25-1 to TRBJ2-7, with D possibly matching TRBD1 (5 bases). The V end was cut by 6 bases, the J end by 0 bases, with 12 bases between. Germline CDR1 MGHDK, CDR2 SYGVNS. The CDR3 sequence is 14 residues long. The CDR3 sequence: CASSLGRFSYEQYF. For the CDR3, the DNA is TGTGCCAGCAGCTTGGGGCGGTTCTCCTACGAGCAGTACTTC.

V gene TRBV10-2 combines with J gene TRBJ2-5, with D possibly being TRBD1 (5 bases). With 6 bases removed from V and 5 bases from J, the gap between germline ends came to 19 bases. CDR3 length equals 15 residues. Germline V gives CDR1 WSHSY, CDR2 SAAADI. CDR3 loop: CASSVAQGFRETQYF. In DNA, the CDR3 is TGCGCCAGCAGCGTCGCCCAGGGTTTTCGGGAGACCCAGTACTTC.

The chain is built from TRBV5-1 and TRBJ2-2; 7 bases match TRBD2. Germline-derived CDR1 and CDR2 are SGHRS and YFSETQ. The V gene end was trimmed by 4 bases and the J gene end by 0 bases; junction bases not matched to a gene: 3. CDR3 length equals 15 residues. The CDR3 nucleotides are TGCGCCAGCAGCCGCGGGAGCGCGAACACCGGGGAGCTGTTTTTT. Its translation: CASSRGSANTGELFF. Variable domain in full (rest from reference TRBV5-1 and TRBJ2-2): KAGVTQTPRYLIKTRGQQVTLSCSPISGHRSVSWYQQTPGQGLQFLFEYFSETQRNKGNFPGRFSGRQFSNSRSEMNVSTLELGDSALYLCASSRGSANTGELFFGEGSRLTVL.

In this sample, this clonotype turned up many times. V is TRBV2 and J is TRBJ2-7; D remains ambiguous. The ends were cut back, 7 bases at V and 4 bases at J, with 14 bases in the middle. Germline V lookup: CDR1 SNHLY, CDR2 FYNNEI. CDR3 length: 13 residues. CDR3 bases: TGTGCCAGCAAGGTTGGTCCATTATACGAGCAGTACTTC. It encodes CASKVGPLYEQYF. Complete variable domain (other parts from reference TRBV2 and TRBJ2-7): EPEVTQTPSHQVTQMGQEVILRCVPISNHLYFYWYRQILGQKVEFLVSFYNNEISEKSEIFDDQFSVERPDGSNFTLKIRSTKLEDSAMYFCASKVGPLYEQYFGPGTRLTVT.

The sample holds many counts of this clonotype. The V call is TRBV5-1, the J call TRBJ2-6; the match to TRBD2 covers 13 bases. Germline V gives CDR1 SGHRS, CDR2 YFSETQ. V dropped 4 bases and J dropped 2; count of bases not matched to a gene: 6. CDR3 size: 18 residues. The CDR3 region has the DNA TGCGCCAGCAGCGCTACTAGCGGGAGGGCGGCTGGGGCCAACGTCCTGACTTTC. This sequence encodes CASSATSGRAAGANVLTF. The variable domain in full, completed from reference TRBV5-1 and TRBJ2-6, reads KAGVTQTPRYLIKTRGQQVTLSCSPISGHRSVSWYQQTPGQGLQFLFEYFSETQRNKGNFPGRFSGRQFSNSRSEMNVSTLELGDSALYLCASSATSGRAAGANVLTFGAGSRLTVL.

This clonotype has a count of ten or more. The chain uses TRBV20-1 and TRBJ1-5, with a weak D call TRBD1 (6 bases). This CDR3 comprises 14 residues. V lost 4 bases and J lost 1, with 11 bases in between. CDR1 and CDR2 from the germline V gene are DFQATT and SNEGSKA (reference sequence). CDR3 DNA: TGCAGTGCTACGGGCAGGGGAAGCAATCAGCCCCAGCATTTT. This encodes CSATGRGSNQPQHF.

This clonotype was seen repeatedly, ten times or more. The CDR3, as DNA: TGCAGTGCTAGAGCCCGAGGACAGGGGGGCTCTGGCTACACCTTC. Its protein product is CSARARGQGGSGYTF. The chain recombines TRBV20-1 with TRBJ1-2, with 10 bases identical to TRBD1. After removal of 1 base from V and 7 bases from J, the junction contained 9 bases not matched to a gene. CDR1 is DFQATT and CDR2 is SNEGSKA in the germline V gene (reference sequence). CDR3 size: 15 residues.

This chain uses TRBV7-8 with TRBJ2-3; D ambiguous. The CDR3 loop spans 13 amino acids. Per germline, CDR1 SGHVS and CDR2 FQNEAQ. The V gene lost 5 bases and the J gene lost 2 bases, with 8 bases spanning the gap. The CDR3, as DNA: TGTGCCAGCAGCCCCGGCGACACAGATACGCAGTATTTT. The encoded protein is CASSPGDTDTQYF. The full variable domain, in which reference TRBV7-8 and TRBJ2-3 provide the parts outside the CDR3, is GAGVSQSPRYKVAKRGQDVALRCDPISGHVSLFWYQQALGQGPEFLTYFQNEAQLDKSGLPSDRFFAERPEGSVSTLKIQRTQQEDSAVYLCASSPGDTDTQYFGPGTRLTVL.

Many counts were recorded for this clonotype. This chain links TRBV25-1 with TRBJ1-1, with D perhaps matching TRBD1 (5 bases). The CDR3 contains 15 residues. The V end was cut by 1 base, the J end by 3 bases, with 12 bases between. CDR1 and CDR2 (germline): MGHDK, SYGVNS. In DNA, the CDR3 is TGTGCCAGCAGTGAATTGAGAGGGGTGGACACTGAAGCTTTCTTT. Its translation: CASSELRGVDTEAFF.

The rearrangement uses TRBV9 and TRBJ1-6; D gene uncertain. This CDR3 region has 12 residues. The V gene lost 3 bases and the J gene lost 15 bases, with 13 bases spanning the gap. Germline V gene lookup returns CDR1 SGDLS and CDR2 YYNGEE. Here the CDR3 DNA reads TGTGCCAGCAGCGGCGACGGACGGGGCCTCCACTTT. It encodes CASSGDGRGLHF.

This clonotype was detected many times. The CDR3 protein is CATSDLGGTAPLCSYEQYF. CDR3 sequence (DNA): TGTGCCACCAGTGATTTGGGCGGGACAGCTCCACTCTGCTCCTACGAGCAGTACTTC. The genes are TRBV24-1 and TRBJ2-7; a possible D gene is TRBD1 (7 bases). Per the germline V gene, CDR1 is KGHDR and CDR2 is SFDVKD. The CDR3 is 19 residues long. Deletions cut 0 bases from V and 0 bases from J, with 20 bases between.

The V and J genes are TRBV25-1 and TRBJ1-2, with TRBD1 matching 8 bases. Germline V gene sequence: CDR1 MGHDK, CDR2 SYGVNS. V shed 1 base, J shed 7 bases, and the junction held 11 bases outside the gene matches. The CDR3 runs 16 residues. The CDR3 DNA sequence: TGTGCCAGCAGTGAATCCGCGAGACAGGGGCAGTCTGGCTACACCTTC. Its translation is CASSESARQGQSGYTF.

This chain connects TRBV7-6 to TRBJ2-5, with D perhaps matching TRBD2 (5 bases). V was clipped by 0 bases and J by 2 bases, with 13 bases between them. The CDR3 contains 16 residues. In germline, CDR1 is SGHVS, CDR2 FNYEAQ. In DNA, the CDR3 is TGTGCCAGCAGCTTAGCACAAACCGGGGAGCAAGAGACCCAGTACTTC. Protein sequence: CASSLAQTGEQETQYF.

Comment on this clonotype: A much larger clone lies one base from this, so it may be a read error. This chain links TRBV2 with TRBJ1-5; the match to TRBD1 covers 7 bases. This CDR3 has 14 residues. Germline V gene data show CDR1 as SNHLY and CDR2 as FYNNEI. CDR3 sequence: CGSSRQGVGQPQHF. CDR3 DNA: TGTGGCAGCAGTCGACAGGGAGTAGGTCAGCCCCAGCATTTT.

This clonotype was recorded at least ten times. The CDR3 protein is CASSPYRPGLYGYTF. The CDR3 DNA follows: TGTGCCAGCAGCCCTTACCGCCCGGGGCTCTATGGCTACACCTTC. This chain links TRBV7-2 with TRBJ1-2, with D perhaps matching TRBD1 (5 bases). The V and J ends lost 5 bases and 4 bases respectively, with 17 bases between them. CDR3 length: 15 residues. Germline-derived CDR1 and CDR2 are SGHTA and FQGNSA. Complete variable domain (other parts from reference TRBV7-2 and TRBJ1-2): GAGVSQSPSNKVTEKGKDVELRCDPISGHTALYWYRQSLGQGLEFLIYFQGNSAPDKSGLPSDRFSAERTGGSVSTLTIQRTQQEDSAVYLCASSPYRPGLYGYTFGSGTRLTVV.

This clonotype showed up just a few times. The CDR3 region is CASSPPIGRQETQYF. In DNA form, the CDR3 reads TGTGCCAGCTCACCACCGATCGGACGACAGGAGACCCAGTACTTC. The chain is built from TRBV18 and TRBJ2-5; possibly TRBD1 for D (5 bases). This CDR3 spans 15 amino acids. The germline gives CDR1 KGHSH, CDR2 LQKENI. The V end was cut by 0 bases, the J end by 5 bases, with 13 bases between.

In regard to this clonotype: Being one base from a much bigger clone, this may be a read error. The V and J genes are TRBV10-3 and TRBJ1-5; no reliable D call. Trimming pared 5 bases from V and 0 bases from J, leaving 8 bases between. There are 14 residues in the CDR3. Germline loops: CDR1 ENHRY, CDR2 SYGVKD. The CDR3 loop is CAISPFGSNQPQHF. The CDR3 coding sequence is TGTGCCATCAGTCCCTTCGGTAGCAATCAGCCCCAGCATTTT.

V is TRBV7-2 and J is TRBJ2-7, with 7 bases that match TRBD1. The CDR3 runs to 14 residues. The V gene end was trimmed by 5 bases and the J gene end by 3 bases; junction bases not matched to a gene: 7. CDR1 SGHTA and CDR2 FQGNSA come from the germline V gene. CDR3 sequence: CASSPWTGYYEQYF. CDR3 DNA sequence: TGTGCCAGCAGCCCTTGGACAGGATACTACGAGCAGTACTTC. Complete variable domain (other parts from reference TRBV7-2 and TRBJ2-7): GAGVSQSPSNKVTEKGKDVELRCDPISGHTALYWYRQSLGQGLEFLIYFQGNSAPDKSGLPSDRFSAERTGGSVSTLTIQRTQQEDSAVYLCASSPWTGYYEQYFGPGTRLTVT.

This chain connects TRBV7-2 to TRBJ1-5; TRBD1 might be the D (5 bases). From germline, CDR1 is SGHTA and CDR2 FQGNSA. V gave up 11 bases and J gave up 3 bases, with 20 bases separating them. The length of the CDR3 is 15 residues. DNA of the CDR3: TGTGCCTGGAGTGTACAGGCATCCTCCAATCAGCCCCAGCATTTT. Protein product: CAWSVQASSNQPQHF.

This clonotype occurred a few times. The rearrangement links TRBV4-2 to TRBJ2-5, with TRBD1 matching over 7 bases. Germline V CDR1 and CDR2: LGHNA, YNFKEQ. Losses at the gene ends were 3 bases for V and 2 bases for J; bases not matched to a gene: 12. This CDR3 is built from 17 residues. CDR3 in amino acids: CASSQSYGAQGQETQYF. The CDR3 bases are TGTGCCAGCAGCCAGAGCTACGGGGCACAGGGGCAAGAGACCCAGTACTTC.

This clonotype was observed once. V and J are TRBV25-1 and TRBJ2-7, with D uncertain. Trimming took 5 bases from V and 7 from J, leaving 12 bases between them. Germline V gene data show CDR1 as MGHDK and CDR2 as SYGVNS. This CDR3 region has 12 residues. The CDR3: CASSPQYNEQYF. CDR3 nucleotide sequence: TGTGCCAGCAGTCCTCAGTACAATGAGCAGTACTTC.

A few counts support this clonotype. This rearrangement joins TRBV12-3 or TRBV12-4 to TRBJ2-7, with 7 bases matching TRBD1. Trimming removed 5 bases from V and 7 bases from J; junction bases left unmatched: 5. This CDR3 spans 12 amino acids. CDR3 DNA: TGTGCCAGCAGTCGACAGGGATGGGAGCAGTACTTC. Translation gives CASSRQGWEQYF.

This clonotype came up once. The J gene is TRBJ1-5, the V gene TRBV24-1, with D uncertain. The V gene's germline CDR1 is KGHDR and CDR2 SFDVKD. CDR3 length equals 12 residues. Written as DNA, the CDR3 is TGTGCTCCTCACGGGGAATCGCAGCCCCAGCATTTT. This encodes CAPHGESQPQHF.

This clonotype was recorded many times. The J gene is TRBJ1-5, the V gene TRBV6-5; D is undetermined. V lost 3 bases and J lost 6, with 9 bases in between. The CDR3 extends over 13 amino acids. Germline lookup yields CDR1 MNHEY and CDR2 SVGAGI. The CDR3 coding sequence is TGTGCCAGCAGTTATGGGTCCGGTCAGCCCCAGCATTTT. It yields the protein CASSYGSGQPQHF.